Described below is a single TCR beta chain sequence and its context. This clonotype was observed a handful of times. No cognate antigen has been identified for it. No per-base quality is available; no much larger clone lies one base away. This sample was included in a study of CD8 T cells in ankylosing spondylitis (dated by TCRdb to 2017 to 2019). Background for the entire study: The study set out to find disease-linked TCR variants by profiling T cell receptor beta repertoires in ankylosing spondylitis patients and healthy donors. Samples of peripheral blood were taken, and for ankylosing spondylitis patients, synovial fluid was collected as well. In total, the full study cohort was made up of some 100 healthy donors and 25 ankylosing spondylitis patients. Paper-wide results and their limitations: The disease-linked clones were reported as significantly enriched in matched synovial fluid samples from ankylosing spondylitis patients. The disease-linked clones had a CD8+ phenotype and were found at relatively low frequencies in peripheral blood. Some motif variants were previously reported in synovial fluid and blood of reactive arthritis patients, suggesting common disease-initiation mechanisms. A TCR beta motif of about 8 highly homologous amino acid variants appeared characteristic of blood from ankylosing spondylitis patients.

Trimming leaves V shorter by 5 bases and J shorter by 6 bases, with the junction holding 6 bases beyond the gene matches. The germline V gene encodes CDR1 SEHNR and CDR2 FQNEAQ (reference sequence). From cysteine to phenylalanine, the CDR3 is 15 amino acids long. The read is trimmed to its CDR3 DNA, 45 bases read in frame from base 1. Sequencing used an Illumina HiSeq 2500. TCR beta libraries were prepared by quantitative 5'-RACE with molecular barcodes. In the original analysis: A new computational method, built on a probabilistic model of VDJ rearrangement, was used to identify disease-linked TCR variants. TCRdb applied fastp at Q25 and MiXCR to the public reads, then kept only in-frame beta chains. Rows merge per CDR3 protein into single entries with the most common DNA and genes. What appears here as the V and J calls and clone size reflects TCRdb's work, not the paper's. This sample holds 670,000 or so distinct CDR3 sequences; roughly 19% were observed only once. The ten largest clonotypes hold approximately 18% of the sample.

Sequenced: blood, either unsorted or a sorted T cell fraction (not recorded which). This TCR came from a male donor with ankylosing spondylitis. The chain joins TRBV7-9 to TRBJ2-1; 11 central nucleotides agree with TRBD2. Read as DNA, the sequence is TGTGCCAGCAGCCAACTAGCGGGAGTTGTCAATGAGCAGTTCTTC. It is translated as CASSQLAGVVNEQFF.